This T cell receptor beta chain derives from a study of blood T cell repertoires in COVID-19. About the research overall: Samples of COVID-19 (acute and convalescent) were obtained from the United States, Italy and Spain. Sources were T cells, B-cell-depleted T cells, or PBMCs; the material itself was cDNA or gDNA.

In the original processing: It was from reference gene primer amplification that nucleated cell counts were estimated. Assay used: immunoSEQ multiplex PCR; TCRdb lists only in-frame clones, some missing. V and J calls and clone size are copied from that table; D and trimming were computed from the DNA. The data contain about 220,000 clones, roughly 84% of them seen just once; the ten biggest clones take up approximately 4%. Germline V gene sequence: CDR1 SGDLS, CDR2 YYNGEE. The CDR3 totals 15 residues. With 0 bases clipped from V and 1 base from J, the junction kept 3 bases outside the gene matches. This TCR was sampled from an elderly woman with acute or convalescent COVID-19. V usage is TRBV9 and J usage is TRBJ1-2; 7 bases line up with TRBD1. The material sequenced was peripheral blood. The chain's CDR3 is CASSVEAGGNYGYTF. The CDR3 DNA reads TGTGCCAGCAGCGTAGAGGCAGGGGGTAACTATGGCTACACCTTC.